This is a list of T cell receptor beta chains from one sample in a study of tumor and adjacent non-tumor tissue in lung cancer. Via MiXCR, TCRdb re-called the multiplex PCR reads, giving one row per CDR3 protein. Of 68,000 or so distinct CDR3 sequences detected, 60% appear once; the ten largest clones hold about 19%. The sample consisted of lung tumor tissue. The receptors shown here come from a man aged 50 to 59 with non-small cell lung cancer. Both conserved end residues are trimmed from each CDR3.

v_gene	CDR3aa
TRBV6-5	ASRRTFRSSSYNLPLH
TRBV5-5	ASSLSPHQPTLSGANVLT
TRBV5-1	ASSFGGPPGEQY
TRBV28	VSSWDRADTEAF
TRBV6-5	ANSYSGLAGQNTGELF
TRBV25-1	ASSEGWVLQY
TRBV12-3/TRBV12-4	ASSFGGAGELF
TRBV29-1	SVTRDMGHEQY
TRBV2	ASRPDRGLDGAF
TRBV20-1	STRGWSGTEAF
TRBV11-3	ALQGARIYT
TRBV29-1	SVVPSGGYEQY
TRBV29-1	SVGASRYDEHF
TRBV4-2	ASSQDRGSATDTQY
TRBV12-3/TRBV12-4	ASNKGNSGANVLT
TRBV20-1	SARDRASGGAGNEQY
TRBV20-1	SAQRGVQF
TRBV5-1	ASSFLSGILETQY
TRBV24-1	ATSDVRSSYEQY
TRBV6-5	ASRDRVGSQPQH
TRBV19	GSSMGTSGAYNEQF
TRBV30	AWSDHTKDYGYT
TRBV11-3	ASSLELGRTDTQY
TRBV10-1	ASGNNNQHQH
TRBV4-1	ASSPSGWVGEQF
TRBV20-1	SARGGGTLGIQY
TRBV29-1	SVDRDYTYDEQF
TRBV11-3	ASSLAGQAAEEQF
TRBV14	ANSQDPGSSLF
TRBV4-2	ASSQSIEGVSTYTQY
TRBV24-1	ATSDDNTEAF
TRBV10-3	AISEDTNEETQY
TRBV10-3	AISAQGADTGELF
TRBV11-2	ASRQAVNTEAF
TRBV2	ASRASRTYMQY
TRBV20-1	SARDPKTGMNTEAF
TRBV4-2	AGSQGTGLAPGDTQY
TRBV5-4	ASSLGHREGEQF
TRBV29-1	SVTMGGSREQY
TRBV20-1	SASRGLGQGYNEQF
TRBV24-1	ATSDLSLNYGQT
TRBV28	ASSSPAGCTDTQY
TRBV29-1	SVGGTAASHDYT
TRBV10-3	AISGLGGTSGIEQY
TRBV5-8	AVMKSSSSYNEQF
TRBV5-5	ASSLDISVGELL
TRBV29-1	SVHRGQETQY
TRBV29-1	SVSTGKETQY
TRBV15	ATSRSRSTGGPYNEQF
TRBV6-5	ASSYTAGADQPQH
TRBV6-1	ASSEVNTGELF
TRBV6-5	ASSSTSGKSYEQY
TRBV28	ASSSWTGANSPLH